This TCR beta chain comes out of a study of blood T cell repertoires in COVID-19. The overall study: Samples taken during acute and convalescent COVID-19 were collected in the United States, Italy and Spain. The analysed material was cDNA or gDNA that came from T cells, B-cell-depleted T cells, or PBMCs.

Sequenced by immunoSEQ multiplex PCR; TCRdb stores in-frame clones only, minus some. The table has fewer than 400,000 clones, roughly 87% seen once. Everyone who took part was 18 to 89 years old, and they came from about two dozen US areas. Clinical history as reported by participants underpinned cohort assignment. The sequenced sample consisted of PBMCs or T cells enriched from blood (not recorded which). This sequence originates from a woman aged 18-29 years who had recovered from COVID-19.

The CDR3 spells CAISGNTEAFF. In DNA form, the CDR3 reads TGTGCCATCTCAGGAAACACTGAAGCTTTCTTT. The chain is built from TRBV28 and TRBJ1-1, with no clear D. The ends were cut back, 10 bases at V and 2 bases at J, with 8 bases in the middle. The CDR3 covers 11 residues. Per germline, CDR1 MDHEN and CDR2 SYDVKM.